Sequencing of this T cell receptor beta chain was carried out in a study of cytomegalovirus exposure and HLA in healthy donors. Overall study: An early release of data contained about 85 million unique TCRs, which came from HLA-typed donors.

General study findings and limits: V- and J-gene trimming of TCR beta was linked (in a later analysis) to a missense DCLRE1C variant. In a later analysis, approximately 18,000 TCR beta sequences were associated with HLA alleles at 0.05 false discovery rate.

Likely unrecorded immune exposures existed in these nominally healthy donors. This clone has just one count. The antigen is undetermined. The ends lost 3 bases at V and 5 bases at J; junction bases unmatched: 19. CDR3 length: 17 residues. CDR1 is SQVTM and CDR2 is ANQGSEA in the germline V gene. PCR amplification relied on 60 Vbeta primers (plus 13 Jbeta primers). Generated by immunoSEQ multiplex PCR, the TCRdb table keeps only in-frame clones and is missing some. Here the sample spans about 92,000 clones, over 75% being singletons. The chain is built from TRBV29-1 and TRBJ2-7; 7 nucleotides agree with TRBD2. The sequenced material came from PBMCs. This sequence was found in a girl aged 2-10 years in good health and CMV-seropositive. As DNA, the CDR3 is TGCAGCGTTGATGGGCGGGGGACGCATGGTAGTGGACACGAGCAGTACTTC. It yields the protein CSVDGRGTHGSGHEQYF.